The rows below give T cell receptor beta chains drawn from one sample of a study of blood T cell repertoires in COVID-19. Clones were read by immunoSEQ multiplex PCR, and TCRdb kept only the in-frame ones, dropping some. The sample includes roughly 25,000 clones, 70% to 90% seen only once; the top ten take approximately 9.8%. Sequencing was performed on peripheral blood. These receptors all come from a man in his 70s with acute or convalescent COVID-19. CDR3s include the opening cysteine and the closing phenylalanine or tryptophan. The order of the fields is V gene, J gene, clone size, D gene, CDR3 DNA, CDR3 protein. A D gene is named only where the DNA matches it firmly. For some rows the clone size is stated as once, few or many, or as a class when expanded; others skip it.

TRBV12-1,TRBJ1-1,.,.,TGTGCCAGCAGCCACAGGAGGGGCACTGAAGCTTTCTTT,CASSHRRGTEAFF
TRBV10-3,TRBJ1-1,.,.,TGTGCCATCAGTGAGACCCAGACAAGAGGGGGAACTGAAGCTTTCTTT,CAISETQTRGGTEAFF
TRBV19,TRBJ2-3,.,.,TGTGCCAGTAGTTCCAGGGGGGGCACAGATACGCAGTATTTT,CASSSRGGTDTQYF
TRBV9,TRBJ2-6,.,.,TGTGCCAGCAGCCCTCAGACAATATTCTCTGGGGCCAACGTCCTGACTTTC,CASSPQTIFSGANVLTF
TRBV18,TRBJ2-1,.,.,TGTGCCAGCTCACCACTCGGGGTAGGTGAGCAGTTCTTC,CASSPLGVGEQFF
TRBV28,TRBJ1-1,.,.,TGTGCCAGCAGCCTAGGGGCCCAGGGGAGAACTGAAGCTTTCTTT,CASSLGAQGRTEAFF
TRBV6-5,TRBJ2-2,.,TRBD1,TGTGCCAGCAGACCTGGACAGGGCACCGGGGAGCTGTTTTTT,CASRPGQGTGELFF
TRBV7-9,TRBJ1-2,few,.,TGTGCCAGCAGCTATACAGGGATGGATGGCTACACCTTC,CASSYTGMDGYTF
TRBV28,TRBJ1-4,.,.,TGTGCCAGCAGTTTTAACAAGGGACTCGTTAATGAAAAACTGTTTTTT,CASSFNKGLVNEKLFF
TRBV19,TRBJ2-7,.,TRBD1,TGTGCCAGTAGTAGAGCACAGGGGGAAACCTACGAGCAGTACTTC,CASSRAQGETYEQYF
TRBV19,TRBJ2-1,.,TRBD2,TGTGCCAGTAGTGTGACTAGCATTTCGAATAATGAGCAGTTCTTC,CASSVTSISNNEQFF
TRBV5-1,TRBJ2-1,.,TRBD2,TGCGCCAGCAGCTTGGGGCCGGGGGGGGCCTACAATGAGCAGTTCTTC,CASSLGPGGAYNEQFF
TRBV9,TRBJ1-2,.,.,TGTGCCAGCAGCGGTCCGGGACACCAAAACTATGGCTACACCTTC,CASSGPGHQNYGYTF
TRBV9,TRBJ2-3,.,.,TGTGCCAGCAGCGCGATGTCGGTCACAGATACGCAGTATTTT,CASSAMSVTDTQYF
TRBV7-8,TRBJ2-3,.,.,TGTGCCAGCAGCGTGACCGGGACATTGGATACGCAGTATTTT,CASSVTGTLDTQYF
TRBV7-9,TRBJ2-1,.,TRBD2,TGTGCCAGCAGCTTAGAGATTAGCGGGAGTCTCAATGAGCAGTTCTTC,CASSLEISGSLNEQFF
TRBV9,TRBJ2-5,.,TRBD2,TGTGCCAGCAGCGTAGACGGGAGGGCCTCGGGGGAGACCCAGTACTTC,CASSVDGRASGETQYF
TRBV3-1/TRBV3-2,TRBJ2-3,.,TRBD2,TGTGCCAGCAGCCAAGTACCGGGGGGACGGACAGATACGCAGTATTTT,CASSQVPGGRTDTQYF
TRBV29-1,TRBJ2-1,.,TRBD2,TGCAGCGTTGGGCTAGCGGGGGGGGCCTACAATGAGCAGTTCTTC,CSVGLAGGAYNEQFF
TRBV6-4,TRBJ2-2,.,TRBD2,TGTGCCAGCAGTGTTTCCGGGACTACTAACACCGGGGAGCTGTTTTTT,CASSVSGTTNTGELFF
TRBV27,TRBJ1-1,few,.,TGTGCCAGCAGACAATTGAGGATTCGGGACACTGAAGCTTTCTTT,CASRQLRIRDTEAFF
TRBV11-3,TRBJ2-7,.,.,TGTGCCAGCAGCACCGGGTTGTGGCCCGACGAGCAGTACTTC,CASSTGLWPDEQYF
TRBV11-3,TRBJ2-3,.,TRBD2,TGTGCCAGCAGCACCAGGACTAGCGGGAGGGGAGATACGCAGTATTTT,CASSTRTSGRGDTQYF